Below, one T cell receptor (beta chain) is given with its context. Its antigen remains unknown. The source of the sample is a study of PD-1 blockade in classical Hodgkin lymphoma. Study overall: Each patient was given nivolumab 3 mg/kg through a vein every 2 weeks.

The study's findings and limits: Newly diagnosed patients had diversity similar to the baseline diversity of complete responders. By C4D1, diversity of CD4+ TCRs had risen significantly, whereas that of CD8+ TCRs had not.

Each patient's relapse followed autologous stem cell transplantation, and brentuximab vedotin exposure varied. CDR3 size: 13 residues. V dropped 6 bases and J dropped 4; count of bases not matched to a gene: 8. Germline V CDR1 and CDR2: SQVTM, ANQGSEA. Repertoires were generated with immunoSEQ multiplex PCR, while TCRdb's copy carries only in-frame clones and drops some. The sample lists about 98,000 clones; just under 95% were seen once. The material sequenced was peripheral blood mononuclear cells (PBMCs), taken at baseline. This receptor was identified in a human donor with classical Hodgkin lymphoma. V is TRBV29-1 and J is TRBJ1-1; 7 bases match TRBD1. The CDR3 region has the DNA TGCAGCGTGTTCTCTGGACAGGCCACTGAAGCTTTCTTT. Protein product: CSVFSGQATEAFF.